This is a list of T cell receptor beta chains from one sample in a study of radiotherapy plus CTLA-4 blockade in lung cancer. The repertoire was sequenced with immunoSEQ multiplex PCR; TCRdb's copy has only in-frame clones and lacks some. Of 53,000 or so clones listed, roughly 90% were seen once; the top ten hold 7.8%. This material consisted of peripheral blood, taken from a patient treated with radiotherapy plus ipilimumab. Receptors originate from a human donor with non-small cell lung cancer whose response to radiotherapy plus ipilimumab could not be evaluated. CDR3s include the opening cysteine and the closing phenylalanine or tryptophan. The D gene is left open where the match is weak. Size tells how often a clone was seen (once, few, many) or the class of an expanded clone, and some rows leave it out.

cdr3_aa,cdr3_nt,j_call,v_call,clone_size,d_call
CAISEDRLLYF,TGTGCCATCAGTGAGGACAGGCTGTTATATTTT,TRBJ1-3,TRBV10-3,-,-
CASSMQDRYEQYF,TGTGCCAGTAGTATGCAGGATCGGTACGAGCAGTACTTC,TRBJ2-7,TRBV19,-,-
CASSESRGDTQYF,TGTGCCAGCAGTGAATCCAGAGGGGATACGCAGTATTTT,TRBJ2-3,TRBV25-1,-,-
CASSQEKRGALFDTQYF,TGCGCCAGCAGCCAAGAAAAGCGGGGGGCCCTATTTGATACGCAGTATTTT,TRBJ2-3,TRBV4-3,-,TRBD2
CASSRGRLAGPVDTQYF,TGTGCCAGCAGCAGGGGGCGACTAGCGGGCCCAGTGGATACGCAGTATTTT,TRBJ2-3,TRBV5-6,-,TRBD2
CAWRTSGAYNEQFF,TGTGCCTGGAGGACAAGCGGGGCCTACAATGAGCAGTTCTTC,TRBJ2-1,TRBV30,-,TRBD2
CASSLRVSGNTIYF,TGTGCCAGCAGCTTGCGGGTCTCTGGAAACACCATATATTTT,TRBJ1-3,TRBV5-6,few,-
CASSLAGGEVGEAFF,TGCGCCAGCAGCTTGGCGGGGGGGGAGGTAGGAGAAGCTTTCTTT,TRBJ1-1,TRBV5-1,-,-
CASSSEGSGGAYYRQFF,TGTGCCAGCAGCTCGGAGGGGAGCGGGGGGGCTTACTATCGGCAGTTCTTC,TRBJ2-1,TRBV7-9,-,TRBD2
CASSATPGQGPYEQYF,TGTGCCAGCAGTGCGACACCGGGACAGGGACCCTACGAGCAGTACTTC,TRBJ2-7,TRBV2,-,TRBD1
CASISVQGTQYF,TGTGCCAGTATCTCCGTACAGGGGACGCAGTATTTT,TRBJ2-3,TRBV19,-,TRBD1
CASSPGRQGSSPLHF,TGTGCCAGCAGCCCCGGAAGGCAGGGATCTTCACCCCTCCACTTT,TRBJ1-6,TRBV7-2,-,-
CASSTSTGRGQPQHF,-,TRBJ1-5,TRBV6-1,-,-
CASSSSRNYQPQHF,TGTGCCAGCAGTTCTTCCAGGAACTATCAGCCCCAGCATTTT,TRBJ1-5,TRBV28,once,-
CATSGGEGNYNEQFF,TGTGCCACCTCTGGGGGGGAGGGGAACTACAATGAGCAGTTCTTC,TRBJ2-1,TRBV10-3,-,TRBD2
CASSVSQGAQPQHF,TGTGCCAGCAGTGTTTCTCAGGGGGCTCAGCCCCAGCATTTT,TRBJ1-5,TRBV6-1,-,TRBD1
CATSRGLTDTQYF,TGTGCCACCTCGCGGGGCCTCACAGATACGCAGTATTTT,TRBJ2-3,TRBV19,-,-
CASSQSPPPGYNEQFF,TGCGCCAGCAGCCAATCCCCACCGCCGGGGTACAATGAGCAGTTCTTC,TRBJ2-1,TRBV4-1,-,-
CASSPPPDINEKLFF,TGTGCCAGCAGTCCTCCCCCGGACATAAATGAAAAACTGTTTTTT,TRBJ1-4,TRBV28,-,-
CASSYHRGLAKNIQYF,TGTGCCAGCAGTTACCACAGGGGGCTAGCCAAAAACATTCAGTACTTC,TRBJ2-4,TRBV6-6,-,TRBD1
CASSLTSNTGELFF,TGTGCCAGCAGCTTAACATCTAACACCGGGGAGCTGTTTTTT,TRBJ2-2,TRBV7-9,-,-
CASSAPEGLRWELFF,TGTGCCAGCAGTGCCCCAGAGGGCCTTAGATGGGAGCTGTTTTTT,TRBJ2-2,TRBV28,-,-
CASSFRASAPTGDTQYF,TGTGCCAGCAGCTTTCGGGCTAGCGCTCCAACCGGGGATACGCAGTATTTT,TRBJ2-3,TRBV5-4,-,-
CASSLLGEETEAFF,TGTGCCAGCAGTTTATTAGGAGAGGAAACTGAAGCTTTCTTT,TRBJ1-1,TRBV27,-,-
CASSSGLAGARETQYF,TGTGCCAGCAGCTCCGGGCTAGCGGGGGCGCGAGAGACCCAGTACTTC,TRBJ2-5,TRBV7-2,-,TRBD2
CASSFGGTPHEQYF,TGTGCCAGCAGCTTCGGCGGGACCCCCCACGAGCAGTACTTC,TRBJ2-7,TRBV11-3,once,-
CASSSVYEQYF,TGTGCCAGCAGCTCCGTCTACGAGCAGTACTTC,TRBJ2-7,TRBV11-2,-,-
CSVEPNVNQPQHF,TGCAGCGTTGAACCTAACGTCAATCAGCCCCAGCATTTT,TRBJ1-5,TRBV29-1,-,-
CASRDRDRAYEQYF,TGTGCCAGTAGGGACCGGGACAGGGCCTACGAGCAGTACTTC,TRBJ2-7,TRBV19,-,TRBD1
CASRLRGEETQYF,TGTGCCAGCAGGCTCCGCGGCGAAGAGACCCAGTACTTC,TRBJ2-5,TRBV5-4,-,-
CASSVVGSGSGTDTQYF,TGTGCCAGCAGCGTAGTGGGTAGCGGGAGTGGTACAGATACGCAGTATTTT,TRBJ2-3,TRBV9,-,TRBD2
CASSEEGAQETQYF,TGTGCCAGCAGTGAGGAGGGGGCTCAAGAGACCCAGTACTTC,TRBJ2-5,TRBV25-1,few,-
CASSLVRGTGELFF,TGCGCCAGCAGCTTGGTAAGGGGCACCGGGGAGCTGTTTTTT,TRBJ2-2,TRBV5-1,-,-
CASSEGRGEQYF,TGTGCCAGCAGTGAAGGGAGGGGCGAGCAGTACTTC,TRBJ2-7,TRBV2,-,-
CAWSTAGAHPDTQYF,TGTGCCTGGAGTACCGCGGGGGCACATCCGGATACGCAGTATTTT,TRBJ2-3,TRBV30,-,-
CASSDGGGGPSGELFF,TGCGCCAGCAGTGATGGTGGGGGAGGGCCGTCCGGGGAGCTGTTTTTT,TRBJ2-2,TRBV10-1,-,TRBD2
CASSLGTGEVSGEQFF,TGTGCCAGCTCACTCGGGACAGGGGAGGTGTCTGGTGAGCAGTTCTTC,TRBJ2-1,TRBV18,-,TRBD1
CASSCSGTLRTYEQYF,TGTGCCAGCAGTTGCTCGGGCACGTTACGGACCTACGAGCAGTACTTC,TRBJ2-7,TRBV6-5,-,-
CASSHKVIPGYYYNEQFF,TGTGCCAGTAGTCATAAGGTAATTCCGGGGTACTACTACAATGAGCAGTTCTTC,TRBJ2-1,TRBV19,-,-
CASSLVPGQGSQKLFF,TGTGCCAGCAGCTTAGTCCCGGGACAGGGAAGCCAAAAACTGTTTTTT,TRBJ1-4,TRBV7-8,-,TRBD1
CASSYPQTSGSQQFF,TGTGCCAGCAGTTACCCGCAGACTAGCGGGAGTCAGCAGTTCTTC,TRBJ2-1,TRBV6-6,-,TRBD2
CASSSQTDNSYEQYF,TGTGCCAGCAGTTCGCAGACAGATAACTCCTACGAGCAGTACTTC,TRBJ2-7,TRBV25-1,-,-
CASSVAGGTYNEQFF,TGTGCCAGTAGCGTAGCGGGGGGCACCTACAATGAGCAGTTCTTC,TRBJ2-1,TRBV19,-,TRBD2
CASSRDRGNTIYF,TGTGCCAGCAGTAGGGACAGGGGAAACACCATATATTTT,TRBJ1-3,TRBV11-2,-,TRBD1
CASSLETRHEQYF,TGTGCCAGCAGCTTGGAAACTAGACACGAGCAGTACTTC,TRBJ2-7,TRBV5-4,-,-
CASSVGLAGGMDEQFF,TGTGCCAGCAGCGTAGGACTAGCGGGGGGGATGGATGAGCAGTTCTTC,TRBJ2-1,TRBV9,-,TRBD2
CASSLSGRDGYTF,TGTGCCAGCAGTTTATCGGGCAGGGATGGCTACACCTTC,TRBJ1-2,TRBV28,-,-
CASSRYNEKLFF,TGTGCCAGCTCCAGGTATAATGAAAAACTGTTTTTT,TRBJ1-4,TRBV11-2,-,-
CASSPELAASYEQYF,TGTGCCAGCTCACCAGAACTAGCGGCCTCCTACGAGCAGTACTTC,TRBJ2-7,TRBV18,-,TRBD2
CASSLGTSGYEQYF,TGCGCCAGCAGCTTGGGGACTAGCGGGTACGAGCAGTACTTC,TRBJ2-7,TRBV5-1,-,TRBD2
CSVGFTRNEQFF,TGCAGCGTGGGCTTTACTAGAAATGAGCAGTTCTTC,TRBJ2-1,TRBV29-1,-,-
CASSLWGENTEAFF,TGTGCCAGCAGTTTGTGGGGGGAGAACACTGAAGCTTTCTTT,TRBJ1-1,TRBV27,-,-
CASSQARLTVNTGELFF,TGCGCCAGCAGCCAAGCGAGACTAACGGTGAACACCGGGGAGCTGTTTTTT,TRBJ2-2,TRBV4-1,-,-